This T cell receptor beta chain is drawn from a study of PD-1 blockade in classical Hodgkin lymphoma. Across the whole study: Patients were given intravenous nivolumab, 3 mg/kg, every 2 weeks. Whole-study findings and limits: Relative to healthy donors, newly diagnosed patients reportedly had lower baseline TCR diversity, which was reported as lower still in relapsed/refractory patients. TCR diversity rose significantly by C4D1 in CD4+ but not CD8+ cells.

Measured with immunoSEQ multiplex PCR; TCRdb has only the in-frame clones, and not every one. The table has tens of thousands of clones, approximately 67% seen once. The CDR3 is 11 residues long. The germline V gene encodes CDR1 SGDLS and CDR2 YYNGEE. Trimming left V 4 bases short and J 13 bases short, with 12 bases between. Time point: cycle 4 day 1 (C4D1), after around six weeks of nivolumab. All patients relapsed after autologous stem cell transplantation, and brentuximab vedotin exposure varied. Points on this clone: The antigen is not known.

This TCR derives from a human donor with classical Hodgkin lymphoma. Material: peripheral blood mononuclear cells (PBMCs), obtained before the fourth cycle of nivolumab. The V call is TRBV9, the J call TRBJ2-1; no definite D call. Written as DNA, the CDR3 is TGTGCCAGCAGCCGCGGATCCAACCAGTTCTTC. It yields the protein CASSRGSNQFF. The entire variable domain, with the rest obtained from reference TRBV9 and TRBJ2-1, is as follows: DSGVTQTPKHLITATGQRVTLRCSPRSGDLSVYWYQQSLDQGLQFLIQYYNGEERAKGNILERFSAQQFPDLHSELNLSSLELGDSALYFCASSRGSNQFFGPGTRLTVL.